This record concerns one TCR beta chain sequence. V lost 5 bases, J lost 3 bases, and 5 bases lay in between. Germline V gives CDR1 SGHTA, CDR2 FQGNSA. The CDR3 totals 11 residues. This sample is drawn from a study of blood T cell repertoires in COVID-19. About the study: Whether acute or convalescent, the COVID-19 samples came from the United States, Italy and Spain. In each case, the material was cDNA or gDNA derived from T cells, B-cell-depleted T cells, or PBMCs.

In the authors' workflow: Reference gene primers were amplified, and this amplification served to estimate nucleated cell counts. This table comes from immunoSEQ multiplex PCR, and its TCRdb copy is limited to in-frame clones, with some not included. The V and J calls and clone size come from that table; D and trimming were worked out from the DNA. This table has tens of thousands of clones, 88% appearing once. Material: peripheral blood. V and J are TRBV7-2 and TRBJ2-7, with D perhaps TRBD1 (5 bases). This receptor was obtained from a man aged 45 to 65 with active COVID-19. CDR3 bases: TGTGCCAGCAGCGACAGCTACGAGCAGTACTTC. This gives the protein CASSDSYEQYF.